Listed below are T cell receptor beta chains from one sample, sequenced in a study of blood T cells in healthy people across ages. TCRdb reanalysed the 5' RACE reads using MiXCR and keeps one entry per CDR3 protein. The table has more than 700,000 distinct CDR3 sequences, about 45% seen once; the top ten hold around a sixth. Sequencing was performed on blood. The receptors were sampled from an elderly man in good health. CDR3s include the opening cysteine and the closing phenylalanine or tryptophan. A D gene is named only where the DNA matches it firmly. The size of a clone is reported for some rows only, either as once, few or many, or as a class for expanded clones.

CDR3	DNA	D	size	J	V
CATSRVPLSGRSFDEQFF	TGTGCCACCAGCAGAGTGCCCCTTAGCGGGAGAAGTTTCGATGAGCAGTTCTTC	TRBD2	many	TRBJ2-1	TRBV15
CASTQGGSSYEQYF	TGTGCCAGCACCCAGGGTGGGAGCTCGTACGAGCAGTACTTC	-	-	TRBJ2-7	TRBV6-2/TRBV6-3
CASSYHSWELAGGGYEQFF	TGTGCCAGCAGCTACCACTCTTGGGAACTAGCGGGAGGGGGCTATGAGCAGTTCTTC	TRBD2	-	TRBJ2-1	TRBV7-2
CSARGVGSSYNEQFF	TGCAGTGCTAGGGGCGTGGGGAGCAGCTACAATGAGCAGTTCTTC	-	-	TRBJ2-1	TRBV20-1
CASSLFGTRAGTGELFF	TGTGCCAGCAGCTTATTCGGGACTAGGGCGGGCACCGGGGAGCTGTTTTTT	TRBD2	-	TRBJ2-2	TRBV7-2
CASSPAGLNQPQHF	TGTGCCAGCTCACCAGCCGGCCTTAATCAGCCCCAGCATTTT	-	few	TRBJ1-5	TRBV18
CASSATGGTNEKLFF	TGTGCCAGCAGCGCTACAGGGGGAACTAATGAAAAACTGTTTTTT	TRBD1	-	TRBJ1-4	TRBV9
CANSLRDGDSGANVLTF	TGTGCCAACAGCCTCCGGGATGGAGACTCTGGGGCCAACGTCCTGACTTTC	-	few	TRBJ2-6	TRBV7-2
CASSLAASNNEQFF	TGTGCCAGCAGCTTAGCAGCTAGCAACAATGAGCAGTTCTTC	-	-	TRBJ2-1	TRBV7-2
CASSPAGTSIHEQFF	TGTGCCAGCAGTCCCGCCGGGACTAGCATCCATGAGCAGTTCTTC	TRBD2	few	TRBJ2-1	TRBV6-5
CASSLGNENDEQYF	TGTGCCAGCAGTTTAGGGAACGAAAACGACGAGCAGTACTTC	-	-	TRBJ2-7	TRBV28
CASSQLSPESNSEKLFF	TGTGCCAGCAGCCAACTCTCCCCGGAGTCCAATTCTGAAAAACTGTTTTTT	-	-	TRBJ1-4	TRBV4-2
CASSPPVGGAYNEQFF	TGTGCCAGCTCACCACCGGTGGGAGGGGCTTACAATGAGCAGTTCTTC	TRBD2	few	TRBJ2-1	TRBV18
CASSPLGVVNNEQFF	TGTGCCAGCAGTCCCCTGGGGGTCGTTAACAATGAGCAGTTCTTC	-	-	TRBJ2-1	TRBV27
CASSLGTSGRIDTQYF	TGTGCCAGCAGCTTAGGGACTAGCGGGAGGATAGATACGCAGTATTTT	TRBD2	few	TRBJ2-3	TRBV7-2
CASSPGVRITEAFF	TGTGCCAGCAGCCCCGGGGTCCGGATCACTGAAGCTTTCTTT	-	-	TRBJ1-1	TRBV14